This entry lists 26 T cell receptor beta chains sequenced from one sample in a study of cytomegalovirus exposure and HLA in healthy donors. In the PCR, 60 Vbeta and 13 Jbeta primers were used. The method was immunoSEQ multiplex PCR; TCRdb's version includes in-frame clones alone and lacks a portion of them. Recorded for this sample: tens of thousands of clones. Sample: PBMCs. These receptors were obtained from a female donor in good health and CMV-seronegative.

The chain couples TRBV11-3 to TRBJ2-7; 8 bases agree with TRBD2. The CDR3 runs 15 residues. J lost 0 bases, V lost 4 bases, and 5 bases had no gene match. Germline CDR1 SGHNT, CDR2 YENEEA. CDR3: CASSSRTSSSYEQYF. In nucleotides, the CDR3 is TGTGCCAGCAGCTCGAGGACTAGCTCCTCCTACGAGCAGTACTTC.

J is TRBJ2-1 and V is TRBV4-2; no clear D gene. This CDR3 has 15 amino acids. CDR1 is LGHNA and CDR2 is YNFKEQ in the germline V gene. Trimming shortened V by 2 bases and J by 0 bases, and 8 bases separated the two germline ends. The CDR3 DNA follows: TGTGCCAGCAGCCAACAGGCCCTCTCCTACAATGAGCAGTTCTTC. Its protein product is CASSQQALSYNEQFF.

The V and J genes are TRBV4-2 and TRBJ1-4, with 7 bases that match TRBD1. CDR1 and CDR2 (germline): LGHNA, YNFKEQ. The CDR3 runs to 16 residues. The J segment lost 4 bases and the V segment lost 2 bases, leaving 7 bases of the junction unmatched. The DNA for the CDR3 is TGTGCCAGCAGCCAACTACAGCAGGGGGTTAATGAAAAACTGTTTTTT. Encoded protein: CASSQLQQGVNEKLFF.

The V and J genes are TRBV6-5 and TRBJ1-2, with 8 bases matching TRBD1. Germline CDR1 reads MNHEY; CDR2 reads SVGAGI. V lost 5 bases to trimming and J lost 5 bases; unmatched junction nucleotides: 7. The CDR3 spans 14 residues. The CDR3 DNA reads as TGTGCCAGCAGTGAGGACAGGGCGCCATATGGCTACACCTTC. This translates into CASSEDRAPYGYTF.

CDR3 residues: CASSLGQGTDTQYF. DNA of the CDR3: TGTGCCAGCAGCTTAGGACAGGGCACAGATACGCAGTATTTT. This chain links TRBV7-9 with TRBJ2-3; tentatively, D is TRBD1 (6 bases). The germline CDR1 and CDR2 sequences are SEHNR and FQNEAQ (reference sequence). The V and J ends lost 1 base and 1 base respectively, with 6 bases between them. The CDR3 totals 14 residues.

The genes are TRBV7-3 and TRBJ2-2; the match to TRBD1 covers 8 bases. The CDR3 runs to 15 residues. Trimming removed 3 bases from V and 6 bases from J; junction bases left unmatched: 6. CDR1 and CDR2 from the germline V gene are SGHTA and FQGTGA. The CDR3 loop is CASSLNRGSAGELFF. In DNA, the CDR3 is TGTGCCAGCAGCTTGAACAGGGGGTCCGCCGGGGAGCTGTTTTTT.

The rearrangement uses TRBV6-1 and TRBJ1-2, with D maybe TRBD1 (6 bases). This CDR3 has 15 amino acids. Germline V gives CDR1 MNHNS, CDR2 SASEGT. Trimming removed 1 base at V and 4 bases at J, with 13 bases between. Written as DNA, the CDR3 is TGTGCCAGCAGTGAAGGGTTCGACAGGATCTATGGCTACACCTTC. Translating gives CASSEGFDRIYGYTF.

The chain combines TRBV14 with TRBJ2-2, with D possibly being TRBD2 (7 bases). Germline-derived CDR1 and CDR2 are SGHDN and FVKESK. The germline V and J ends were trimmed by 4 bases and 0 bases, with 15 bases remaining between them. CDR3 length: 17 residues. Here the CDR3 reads CASSPPWGGANTGELFF. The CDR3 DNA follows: TGTGCCAGCAGCCCTCCATGGGGGGGCGCGAACACCGGGGAGCTGTTTTTT.

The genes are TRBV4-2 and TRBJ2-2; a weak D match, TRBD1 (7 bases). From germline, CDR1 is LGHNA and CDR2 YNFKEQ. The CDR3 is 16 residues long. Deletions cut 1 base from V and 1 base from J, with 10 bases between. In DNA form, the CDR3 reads TGTGCCAGCAGCCAAGGCCAGGGGGGGAACACCGGGGAGCTGTTTTTT. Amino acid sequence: CASSQGQGGNTGELFF.

As DNA, the CDR3 is TGTGCCAGCAGCTTTAGGACTAGCGGCGCGAACACCGGGGAGCTGTTTTTT. This gives the protein CASSFRTSGANTGELFF. The rearrangement links TRBV5-6 to TRBJ2-2; 10 nucleotides match TRBD2. V shed 2 bases and J 0 bases; nucleotides not matched to a gene: 4. This CDR3 contains 17 residues. Germline V lookup: CDR1 SGHDT, CDR2 YYEEEE.

This chain's CDR3 is CASPGHIVYGYTF. The CDR3 coding sequence is TGTGCCAGCCCAGGACACATTGTTTATGGCTACACCTTC. The J gene is TRBJ1-2, the V gene TRBV2; a weak D match, TRBD1 (5 bases). The germline CDR1 and CDR2 sequences are SNHLY and FYNNEI. CDR3 size: 13 residues. Trimming removed 8 bases at V and 5 bases at J, with 15 bases between.

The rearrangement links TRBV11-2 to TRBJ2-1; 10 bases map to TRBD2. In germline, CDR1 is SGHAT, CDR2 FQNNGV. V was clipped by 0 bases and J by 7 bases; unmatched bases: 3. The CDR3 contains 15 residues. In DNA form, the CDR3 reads TGTGCCAGCAGCTTAGAAGCGGGGGGGTGGAATGAGCAGTTCTTC. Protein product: CASSLEAGGWNEQFF.

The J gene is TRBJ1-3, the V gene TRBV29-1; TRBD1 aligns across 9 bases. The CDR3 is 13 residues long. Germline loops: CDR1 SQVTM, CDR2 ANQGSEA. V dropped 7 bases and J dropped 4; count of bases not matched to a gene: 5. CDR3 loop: CSAGGTGGNTIYF. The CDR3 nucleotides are TGCAGCGCCGGAGGGACAGGGGGAAACACCATATATTTT.

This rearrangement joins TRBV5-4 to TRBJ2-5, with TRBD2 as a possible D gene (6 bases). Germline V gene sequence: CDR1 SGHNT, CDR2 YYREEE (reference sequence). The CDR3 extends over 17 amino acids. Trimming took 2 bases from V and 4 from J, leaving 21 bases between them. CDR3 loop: CASSFLGGGTPGETQYF. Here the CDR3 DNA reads TGTGCCAGCAGCTTCCTGGGGGGTGGGACCCCAGGAGAGACCCAGTACTTC. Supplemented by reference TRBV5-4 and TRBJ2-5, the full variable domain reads ETGVTQSPTHLIKTRGQQVTLRCSSQSGHNTVSWYQQALGQGPQFIFQYYREEENGRGNFPPRFSGLQFPNYSSELNVNALELDDSALYLCASSFLGGGTPGETQYFGPGTRLLVL.

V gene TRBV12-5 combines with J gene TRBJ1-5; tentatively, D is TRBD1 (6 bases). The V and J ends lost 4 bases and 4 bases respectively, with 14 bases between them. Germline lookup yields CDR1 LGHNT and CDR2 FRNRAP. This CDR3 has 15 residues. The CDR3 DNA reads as TGTGCTAGTGGTTGGGCGGACAGTCTGAATCAGCCCCAGCATTTT. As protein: CASGWADSLNQPQHF.

The CDR3 protein is CASSSETSRGYTF. The CDR3 region has the DNA TGTGCCAGCAGTTCCGAAACTTCTAGGGGCTACACCTTC. V gene TRBV6-6 combines with J gene TRBJ1-2; no clear D gene. The V end lost 4 bases, the J end lost 8 bases, and 14 bases lay between the germline ends. The V gene's germline CDR1 is MNHNY and CDR2 SVGAGI (reference sequence). The CDR3 spans 13 residues.

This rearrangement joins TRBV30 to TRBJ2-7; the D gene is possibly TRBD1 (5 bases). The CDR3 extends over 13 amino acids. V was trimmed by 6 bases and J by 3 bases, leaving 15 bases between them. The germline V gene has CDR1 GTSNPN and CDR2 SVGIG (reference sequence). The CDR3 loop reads CACRGSQGYEQYF. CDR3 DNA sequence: TGTGCCTGCCGAGGCTCCCAGGGCTACGAGCAGTACTTC.

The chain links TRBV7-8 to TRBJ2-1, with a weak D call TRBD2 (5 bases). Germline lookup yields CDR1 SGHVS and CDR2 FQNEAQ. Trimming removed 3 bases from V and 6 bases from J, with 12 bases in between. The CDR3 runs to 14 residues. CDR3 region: CASSFLDFGNEQFF. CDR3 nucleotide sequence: TGTGCCAGCAGCTTCTTGGACTTCGGCAATGAGCAGTTCTTC.

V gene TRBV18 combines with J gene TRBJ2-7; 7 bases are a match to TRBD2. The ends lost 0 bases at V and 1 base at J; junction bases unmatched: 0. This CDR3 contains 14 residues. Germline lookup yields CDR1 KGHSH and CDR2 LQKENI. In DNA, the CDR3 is TGTGCCAGCTCACCACCGGGGGGGTCCTACGAGCAGTACTTC. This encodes CASSPPGGSYEQYF.

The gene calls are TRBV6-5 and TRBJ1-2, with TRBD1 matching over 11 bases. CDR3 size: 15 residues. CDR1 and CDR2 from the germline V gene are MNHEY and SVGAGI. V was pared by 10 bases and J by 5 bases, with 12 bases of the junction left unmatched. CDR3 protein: CATHTGTGGVYGYTF. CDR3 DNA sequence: TGTGCCACCCATACAGGGACAGGGGGAGTATATGGCTACACCTTC.

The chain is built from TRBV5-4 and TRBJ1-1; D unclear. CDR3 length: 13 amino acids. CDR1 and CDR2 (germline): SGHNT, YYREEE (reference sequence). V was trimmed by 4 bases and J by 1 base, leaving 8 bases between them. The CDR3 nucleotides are TGTGCCAGCAGCGGAGGAGAGAACACTGAAGCTTTCTTT. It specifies CASSGGENTEAFF.

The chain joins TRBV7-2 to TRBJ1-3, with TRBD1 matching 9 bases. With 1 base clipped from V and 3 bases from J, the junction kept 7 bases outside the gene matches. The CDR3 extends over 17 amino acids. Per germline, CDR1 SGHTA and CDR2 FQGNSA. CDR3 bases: TGTGCCAGCAGCTTAGTGGGGACAGGGTTAGGTGGAAACACCATATATTTT. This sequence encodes CASSLVGTGLGGNTIYF.

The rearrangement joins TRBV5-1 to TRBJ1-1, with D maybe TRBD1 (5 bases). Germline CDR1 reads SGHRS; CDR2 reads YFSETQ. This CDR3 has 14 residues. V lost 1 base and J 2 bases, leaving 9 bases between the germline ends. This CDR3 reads CASSLRGYNTEAFF. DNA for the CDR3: TGCGCCAGCAGCTTGAGGGGTTATAACACTGAAGCTTTCTTT.

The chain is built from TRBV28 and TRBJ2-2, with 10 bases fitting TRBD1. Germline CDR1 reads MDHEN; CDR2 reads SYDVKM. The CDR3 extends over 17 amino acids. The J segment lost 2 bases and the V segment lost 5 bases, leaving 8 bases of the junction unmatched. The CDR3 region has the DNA TGTGCCAGCAGTCCGCTGACAGGGGGCAGTAACACCGGGGAGCTGTTTTTT. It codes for CASSPLTGGSNTGELFF.

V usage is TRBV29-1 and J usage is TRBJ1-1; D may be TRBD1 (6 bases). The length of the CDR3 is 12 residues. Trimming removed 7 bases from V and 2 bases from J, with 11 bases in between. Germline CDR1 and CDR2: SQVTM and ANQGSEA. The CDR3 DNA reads TGCAGCGCAGGACAGAGAAACACTGAAGCTTTCTTT. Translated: CSAGQRNTEAFF.

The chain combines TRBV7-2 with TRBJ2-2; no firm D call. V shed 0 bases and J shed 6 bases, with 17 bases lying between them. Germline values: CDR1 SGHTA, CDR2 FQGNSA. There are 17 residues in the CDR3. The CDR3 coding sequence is TGTGCCAGCAGCTTAGCGATCGATCCTACGATGCCCGGGGAGCTGTTTTTT. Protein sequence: CASSLAIDPTMPGELFF.